This T cell receptor (beta chain) was retrieved from a study of neurological immune-mediated disorders. General study findings and limits: Patients with HTLV-1-associated myelopathy showed the most TCR clonal expansion. Those with multiple sclerosis showed the least, falling below healthy controls. TCR-beta repertoires seemed private in all groups, with no expanded CDR3 amino acid sequences shared. A possible signature appeared as one related-CDR3 cluster, in which phylogenetic grouping placed the repertoires of 18 of 34 multiple sclerosis patients.

This clonotype was recorded many times. Its antigen is not identified. The authors obtained over 200 million TCR-beta sequences from 15-18 subjects per sequencing run. Using its own MiXCR run on the 5' RACE reads, TCRdb lists one record per CDR3 protein. The sample contains some 76,000 distinct CDR3 sequences, roughly 3% of which appear only once. From germline, CDR1 is DFQATT and CDR2 SNEGSKA (reference sequence). V was shortened by 0 bases and J by 5 bases, with 11 bases between the two germline ends. The CDR3 contains 13 residues. This chain links TRBV20-1 with TRBJ2-7; no firm D call. The clonotype comes from a woman aged 45-65 years with multiple sclerosis. Source material: PBMCs. CDR3 DNA sequence: TGCAGTGCTAGAGATAGCAGGATTAACGAGCAGTACGTC. Protein sequence: CSARDSRINEQYV.